The clone carrying this T cell receptor (beta chain) was seen more than once but under ten times. Preparation of the TCRbeta library involved a method that used unique molecular identifiers. TCRdb passed the PCR reads through MiXCR, listing each CDR3 protein once. The top ten clones hold less than 6.5% of a sample with 490,000 or so distinct CDR3 sequences, roughly an eighth of them seen once. This sample was included in a study of T-cell reconstitution after alpha-beta-depleted transplantation in children. The origin of this receptor is a human donor who donated a stem cell graft to a child with combined immunodeficiency. The specimen comprised PBMCs from the stem cell graft donor, sampled from the stem cell graft.

CDR3 loop: CSAGTGVREQYF. The CDR3 nucleotides read TGCAGCGCAGGGACAGGGGTTCGCGAGCAGTACTTC. The V call is TRBV29-1, the J call TRBJ2-7; 10 positions agree with TRBD1. The ends lost 7 bases at V and 6 bases at J; junction bases unmatched: 6. This CDR3 spans 12 amino acids. The germline V gene has CDR1 SQVTM and CDR2 ANQGSEA.